One sample yielded the 9 T cell receptor beta chains listed below, sequenced in a study of T-cell reconstitution after alpha-beta-depleted transplantation in children. Molecular barcoding with unique molecular identifiers was used for the TCRbeta library. TCRdb re-analysed the PCR reads in MiXCR, keeping a single row per CDR3 protein. The sample includes 400,000 to 500,000 distinct CDR3 sequences, approximately 11% of them seen just once. The specimen was PBMCs from the stem cell graft donor, collected from the stem cell graft. These receptor sequences come from a human donor who donated a stem cell graft to a child with acute myeloid leukemia.

This clonotype has more than one count but fewer than ten. The chain couples TRBV5-1 to TRBJ1-5; TRBD1 might be the D (5 bases). Trimming took off 0 bases at V and 1 base at J, with 14 bases between the two ends. CDR3 length: 17 amino acids. CDR1 is SGHRS and CDR2 is YFSETQ in the germline V gene. The CDR3: CASSLAPGGGSNQPQHF. In DNA, the CDR3 is TGCGCCAGCAGCTTGGCCCCCGGCGGGGGGAGCAATCAGCCCCAGCATTTT.

This clonotype has a handful of counts. The rearrangement uses TRBV7-2 and TRBJ2-3; 8 nucleotides agree with TRBD1. This CDR3 contains 16 residues. With 5 bases clipped from V and 2 bases from J, the junction kept 9 bases outside the gene matches. The germline CDR1 and CDR2 sequences are SGHTA and FQGNSA. As DNA, the CDR3 is TGTGCCAGCAGCGCCCGACAGGGGCGAAACACAGATACGCAGTATTTT. Translated: CASSARQGRNTDTQYF.

This clonotype appeared a few times. The V gene is TRBV6-1, the J gene TRBJ1-1, with D tentatively TRBD1 (6 bases). Germline CDR1 MNHNS, CDR2 SASEGT. The CDR3 covers 13 residues. V was cut by 6 bases and J by 12 bases, with 20 bases left in between. CDR3 in amino acids: CASSQTGADETFF. In DNA, the CDR3 is TGTGCCAGCAGCCAGACAGGAGCCGATGAGACTTTCTTT.

The chain employs TRBV7-2 and TRBJ1-6, with 9 bases fitting TRBD1. Germline loops: CDR1 SGHTA, CDR2 FQGNSA. This CDR3 has 15 amino acids. V lost 10 bases and J lost 1; bases outside the gene matches: 5. The CDR3 sequence: CATTGTGSYNSPLHF. CDR3 DNA: TGTGCCACTACCGGGACAGGGTCCTATAATTCACCCCTCCACTTT. Full variable domain (outside the CDR3, taken from reference TRBV7-2 and TRBJ1-6): GAGVSQSPSNKVTEKGKDVELRCDPISGHTALYWYRQSLGQGLEFLIYFQGNSAPDKSGLPSDRFSAERTGGSVSTLTIQRTQQEDSAVYLCATTGTGSYNSPLHFGNGTRLTVT.

This clonotype has more than one count but fewer than ten. The chain combines TRBV7-9 with TRBJ2-2, with 7 bases identical to TRBD1. The CDR3 length is 15 residues. Germline V gene data show CDR1 as SEHNR and CDR2 as FQNEAQ (reference sequence). V was pared by 8 bases and J by 7 bases, with 13 bases of the junction left unmatched. The CDR3 region has the DNA TGTGCCAGCCAGAATGGGGACAGATACTACGGGGAGCTGTTTTTT. Protein product: CASQNGDRYYGELFF.

This clonotype was detected many times. The genes are TRBV20-1 and TRBJ1-6; TRBD1 is a possible D gene (6 bases). Looked up from germline, CDR1 is DFQATT and CDR2 is SNEGSKA (reference sequence). The CDR3 consists of 10 residues. V gave up 5 bases and J gave up 18 bases, with 14 bases separating them. This chain's CDR3 is CSAWPGAHHF. The CDR3 DNA reads as TGCAGTGCTTGGCCAGGGGCCCACCACTTT.

This clonotype was recorded at least ten times. The chain combines TRBV7-8 with TRBJ2-3, with D tentatively TRBD2 (5 bases). From germline, CDR1 is SGHVS and CDR2 FQNEAQ. Trimming removed 1 base from V and 2 bases from J, with 10 bases in between. This CDR3 region has 15 residues. CDR3 sequence (DNA): TGTGCCAGCAGCTTAGGGAGGTTCGACACAGATACGCAGTATTTT. This codes for CASSLGRFDTDTQYF.

The V call is TRBV5-1, the J call TRBJ2-1, with TRBD2 matching 13 bases. Germline CDR1 is SGHRS and CDR2 is YFSETQ. V lost 4 bases, J lost 12 bases, and 16 bases stayed unmatched. This CDR3 has 17 residues. This CDR3 reads CASSLGPGLAGSSPQFF. In DNA, the CDR3 is TGCGCCAGCAGCCTAGGACCGGGACTAGCGGGATCAAGCCCGCAGTTCTTC.

This chain links TRBV28 with TRBJ2-3; unclear D gene. Between the trimmed V and J ends, which lost 4 bases and 0 bases, there was a span of 14 bases. Per germline, CDR1 MDHEN and CDR2 SYDVKM. There are 16 residues in the CDR3. CDR3 amino acids: CASSSHRITSTDTQYF. As DNA, the CDR3 is TGTGCCAGCAGTTCCCACCGGATTACTAGCACAGATACGCAGTATTTT. Together with reference TRBV28 and TRBJ2-3, the CDR3 gives the full variable domain: DVKVTQSSRYLVKRTGEKVFLECVQDMDHENMFWYRQDPGLGLRLIYFSYDVKMKEKGDIPEGYSVSREKKERFSLILESASTNQTSMYLCASSSHRITSTDTQYFGPGTRLTVL.